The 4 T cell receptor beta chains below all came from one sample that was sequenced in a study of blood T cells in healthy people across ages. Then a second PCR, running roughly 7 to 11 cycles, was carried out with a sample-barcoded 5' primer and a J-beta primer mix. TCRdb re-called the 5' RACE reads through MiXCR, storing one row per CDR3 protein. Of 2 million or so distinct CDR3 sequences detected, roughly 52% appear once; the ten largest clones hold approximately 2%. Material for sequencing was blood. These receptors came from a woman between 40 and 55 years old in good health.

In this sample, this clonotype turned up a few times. Here the CDR3 DNA reads TGTGCCAGCAGTCGCCCCCCTAGAGGGGCCAACGTCCTGACTTTC. Translating it yields CASSRPPRGANVLTF. The chain joins TRBV6-2 or TRBV6-3 to TRBJ2-6; D is undetermined. Germline V gene data show CDR1 as MNHEY and CDR2 as SVGEGT. CDR3 size: 15 residues. V was shortened by 5 bases and J by 4 bases, with 12 bases between the two germline ends.

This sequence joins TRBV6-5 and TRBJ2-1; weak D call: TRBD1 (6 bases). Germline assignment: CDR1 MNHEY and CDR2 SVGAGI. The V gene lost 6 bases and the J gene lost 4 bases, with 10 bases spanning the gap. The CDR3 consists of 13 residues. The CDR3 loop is CASRGQTYNEQFF. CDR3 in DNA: TGTGCCAGCAGGGGACAAACATACAATGAGCAGTTCTTC.

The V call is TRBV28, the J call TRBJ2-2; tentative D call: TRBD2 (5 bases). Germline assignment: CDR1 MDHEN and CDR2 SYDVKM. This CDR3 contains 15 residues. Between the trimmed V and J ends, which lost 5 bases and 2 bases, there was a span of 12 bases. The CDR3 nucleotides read TGTGCCAGCAGTGTACCGGGGTCCAACACCGGGGAGCTGTTTTTT. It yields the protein CASSVPGSNTGELFF.

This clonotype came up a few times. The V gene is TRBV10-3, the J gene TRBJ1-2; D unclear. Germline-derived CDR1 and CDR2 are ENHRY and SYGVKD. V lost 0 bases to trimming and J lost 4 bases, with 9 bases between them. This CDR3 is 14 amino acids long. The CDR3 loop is CAISESREPYGYTF. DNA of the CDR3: TGTGCCATCAGTGAGTCCCGGGAACCCTATGGCTACACCTTC.